This T cell receptor beta chain was captured by sequencing in a study of blood T cells in healthy people across ages. Points from the study as a whole: Fewer expanded clones and more diversity marked long-lived versus aged donors. Donor CMV infection status was unknown, possibly confounding age-related changes in expanded clonotypes.

This clonotype was recorded at least ten times. The antigen remains undetermined. For the second PCR, which ran for roughly 7 to 11 cycles, a sample-barcoded 5' primer and a J-beta primer mix were used. Every individual sample yielded 2.5 million or more paired-end reads (each containing CDR3). TCRdb used MiXCR to reprocess the 5' RACE reads, holding one entry per CDR3 protein. The sample yields more than 800,000 distinct CDR3 sequences, more than 25% seen once. Each sample yielded at least 6 million isolated PBMCs. This clonotype was sampled from an elderly woman in good health. Sequencing was performed on blood.

This CDR3 reads CASSLGAGQADSNQPQHF. In DNA form, the CDR3 reads TGTGCCAGCAGCTTAGGGGCGGGACAGGCAGATAGCAATCAGCCCCAGCATTTT. This chain joins TRBV7-2 and TRBJ1-5; 8 bases align to TRBD1. Looked up from germline, CDR1 is SGHTA and CDR2 is FQGNSA. The CDR3 totals 18 residues. The junction had 8 bases not matched to a gene; V was cut back by 1 base and J by 0 bases. Variable domain in full (rest from reference TRBV7-2 and TRBJ1-5): GAGVSQSPSNKVTEKGKDVELRCDPISGHTALYWYRQSLGQGLEFLIYFQGNSAPDKSGLPSDRFSAERTGGSVSTLTIQRTQQEDSAVYLCASSLGAGQADSNQPQHFGDGTRLSIL.